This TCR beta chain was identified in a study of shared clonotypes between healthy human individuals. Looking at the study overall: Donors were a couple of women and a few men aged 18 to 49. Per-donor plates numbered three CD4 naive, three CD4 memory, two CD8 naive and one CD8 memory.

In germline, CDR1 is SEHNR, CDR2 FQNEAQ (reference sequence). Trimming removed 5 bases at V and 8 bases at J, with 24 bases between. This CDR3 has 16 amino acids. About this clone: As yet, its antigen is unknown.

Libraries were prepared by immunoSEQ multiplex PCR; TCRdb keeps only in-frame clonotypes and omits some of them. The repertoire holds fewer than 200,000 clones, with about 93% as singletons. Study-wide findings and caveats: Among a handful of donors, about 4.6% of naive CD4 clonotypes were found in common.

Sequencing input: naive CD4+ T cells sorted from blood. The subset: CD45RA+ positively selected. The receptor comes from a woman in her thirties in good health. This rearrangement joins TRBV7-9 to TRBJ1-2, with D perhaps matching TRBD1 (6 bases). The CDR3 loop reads CASSTSTGSNYGGYTF. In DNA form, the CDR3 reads TGTGCCAGCAGCACCTCCACAGGGTCTAACTATGGGGGCTACACCTTC.